This TCR beta chain was documented in a study of T cells after yellow fever vaccination. This clonotype came up a few times. Antigen specificity is unknown. Points from the study as a whole: Booster samples showed a return of most primary-vaccination clones (about 96% CD4, around 88% CD8).

TCRdb used MiXCR to reprocess the 5' RACE reads, holding one entry per CDR3 protein. The table shows around 250,000 distinct CDR3 sequences, with 6% to 7.5% occurring only once. J lost 5 bases, V lost 5 bases, and 3 bases had no gene match. Germline V gene data show CDR1 as MNHNS and CDR2 as SASEGT. This CDR3 is built from 13 residues. The origin of this receptor is a man under 40 who received the YFV17D yellow fever vaccine. The chain combines TRBV6-1 with TRBJ2-1, with 7 bases identical to TRBD2. The source material was CD4+ T cells sorted from PBMCs, sampled 15 days after the yellow fever booster vaccination. CDR3 sequence: CASSLTSHNEQFF. DNA of the CDR3: TGTGCCAGCAGTCTGACTAGCCACAATGAGCAGTTCTTC.